The 5 T cell receptor beta chains listed next were all sequenced from one sample in a study of shared clonotypes between healthy human individuals. Using immunoSEQ multiplex PCR, the repertoire was profiled, and TCRdb retains in-frame clones only, with some absent. This table holds 2 million to 2.5 million clones, roughly 93% found once. The sequenced sample consisted of naive CD4+ T cells from PBMCs. Described subset: CD45RA+ positively selected. These receptor sequences come from a man aged 18 to 30 in good health. Some clones in this sample may be carry-over from other donors' samples.

The rearrangement joins TRBV5-1 to TRBJ2-5, with TRBD1 matching 9 bases. V was clipped by 0 bases and J by 2 bases; unmatched bases: 14. CDR1 SGHRS and CDR2 YFSETQ come from the germline V gene. This CDR3 spans 19 amino acids. This CDR3 is CASSLALHREGTGQETQYF. In DNA form, the CDR3 reads TGCGCCAGCAGCTTGGCCCTCCACAGGGAGGGGACAGGGCAAGAGACCCAGTACTTC. The variable domain in full, with the rest retrieved from reference TRBV5-1 and TRBJ2-5, is KAGVTQTPRYLIKTRGQQVTLSCSPISGHRSVSWYQQTPGQGLQFLFEYFSETQRNKGNFPGRFSGRQFSNSRSEMNVSTLELGDSALYLCASSLALHREGTGQETQYFGPGTRLLVL.

This rearrangement joins TRBV5-1 to TRBJ2-5; TRBD2 might be the D (6 bases). CDR1 is SGHRS and CDR2 is YFSETQ in the germline V gene. The CDR3 covers 14 residues. The germline V and J ends were trimmed by 3 bases and 4 bases, with 13 bases remaining between them. CDR3 DNA sequence: TGCGCCAGCAGCTCCGATTCCGGGGGAGAGACCCAGTACTTC. Translation: CASSSDSGGETQYF.

The chain has TRBV5-4 and TRBJ2-2, with D uncertain. The V end was cut by 0 bases, the J end by 2 bases, with 11 bases between. Per the germline V gene, CDR1 is SGHNT and CDR2 is YYREEE (reference sequence). The CDR3 sequence is 16 residues long. CDR3 protein: CASSLALSLNTGELFF. The CDR3 DNA reads as TGTGCCAGCAGCTTGGCCCTCAGTTTAAACACCGGGGAGCTGTTTTTT. Combining the CDR3 with reference TRBV5-4 and TRBJ2-2 gives the whole variable domain ETGVTQSPTHLIKTRGQQVTLRCSSQSGHNTVSWYQQALGQGPQFIFQYYREEENGRGNFPPRFSGLQFPNYSSELNVNALELDDSALYLCASSLALSLNTGELFFGEGSRLTVL.

V and J are TRBV19 and TRBJ1-2; a possible D gene is TRBD1 (5 bases). Trimming shortened V by 6 bases and J by 3 bases, and 17 bases separated the two germline ends. The CDR3 has 15 amino acids. Germline CDR1 is LNHDA and CDR2 is SQIVND (reference sequence). The chain's CDR3 is CASSARGVEHYGYTF. For the CDR3, the DNA is TGTGCCAGTAGCGCCCGGGGGGTAGAACACTATGGCTACACCTTC. Complete variable domain (other parts from reference TRBV19 and TRBJ1-2): DGGITQSPKYLFRKEGQNVTLSCEQNLNHDAMYWYRQDPGQGLRLIYYSQIVNDFQKGDIAEGYSVSREKKESFPLTVTSAQKNPTAFYLCASSARGVEHYGYTFGSGTRLTVV.

This clone was picked up one time. The rearrangement uses TRBV7-2 and TRBJ1-1; D remains ambiguous. Per the germline V gene, CDR1 is SGHTA and CDR2 is FQGNSA. Trimming left V 1 base short and J 6 bases short, with 9 bases between. The CDR3 consists of 13 residues. DNA of the CDR3: TGTGCCAGCAGCTTAGTAGCAGTTCCTGAAGCTTTCTTT. It specifies CASSLVAVPEAFF.